What follows are 18 T cell receptor beta chains derived from one specimen sequenced in a study of somatic mutations in cytotoxic T cells in rheumatoid arthritis. Profiled with immunoSEQ multiplex PCR; TCRdb holds only in-frame clones, not every one. The sample has 12,000 to 15,000 clones; about 81% are singletons. The sequenced sample consisted of CD8+ T cells sorted from blood. The receptors shown here come from an adult with rheumatoid arthritis.

The V gene is TRBV9, the J gene TRBJ2-7; unclear D gene. Germline V gene sequence: CDR1 SGDLS, CDR2 YYNGEE. This CDR3 has 15 residues. Trimming cost V 4 bases and J 2 bases, with 16 bases left between them. The CDR3 spells CASSLNLAATYEQYF. In DNA form, the CDR3 reads TGTGCCAGCAGCCTCAACCTGGCGGCCACCTACGAGCAGTACTTC.

The chain combines TRBV7-9 with TRBJ2-1; D possibly corresponds to TRBD2 (6 bases). Germline lookup yields CDR1 SEHNR and CDR2 FQNEAQ (reference sequence). V lost 3 bases to trimming and J lost 7 bases, with 10 bases between them. This CDR3 is 13 amino acids long. In DNA, the CDR3 is TGTGCCAGCAGCTTTTTAGCGGTAAATGAGCAGTTCTTC. Its translation: CASSFLAVNEQFF.

This clone was seen a handful of times. This chain uses TRBV28 with TRBJ2-5, with no clear D. Deletions cut 3 bases from V and 5 bases from J, with 4 bases between. Germline V lookup: CDR1 MDHEN, CDR2 SYDVKM. The CDR3 is 11 residues long. The CDR3 DNA reads TGTGCCAGCAGTTTGATGGAGACCCAGTACTTC. Protein product: CASSLMETQYF.

The chain joins TRBV4-1 to TRBJ2-1; TRBD1 matches 9 bases. The CDR3 has 17 amino acids. Losses at the gene ends were 0 bases for V and 1 base for J; bases not matched to a gene: 4. CDR1 is MGHRA, CDR2 YSYEKL, per germline. CDR3 residues: CASSQEQGAWSYNEQFF. The CDR3 nucleotides read TGCGCCAGCAGCCAAGAACAGGGGGCCTGGTCCTACAATGAGCAGTTCTTC.

The chain recombines TRBV30 with TRBJ2-7, with 7 bases matching TRBD1. Per germline, CDR1 GTSNPN and CDR2 SVGIG (reference sequence). V trimming: 1 base; J trimming: 2 bases; junction bases outside the gene matches: 8. This CDR3 contains 15 residues. The CDR3 reads CAWSDPGTEAYEQYF. The CDR3 coding sequence is TGTGCCTGGAGTGATCCTGGGACAGAAGCCTACGAGCAGTACTTC.

The genes are TRBV7-8 and TRBJ2-7; 7 bases map to TRBD2. CDR1 SGHVS and CDR2 FQNEAQ come from the germline V gene. With 3 bases clipped from V and 0 bases from J, the junction kept 8 bases outside the gene matches. The CDR3 covers 16 residues. This chain's CDR3 is CASSFLADQSSYEQYF. The CDR3 nucleotides read TGTGCCAGCAGCTTCCTAGCGGACCAGAGCTCCTACGAGCAGTACTTC.

This clone was detected only once. The chain links TRBV2 to TRBJ1-2, with a possible D match to TRBD1 (6 bases). This CDR3 has 13 amino acids. Trimming took off 5 bases at V and 4 bases at J, with 11 bases between the two ends. The germline V gene has CDR1 SNHLY and CDR2 FYNNEI. The CDR3 sequence is CASSPDSPYGYTF. Written as DNA, the CDR3 is TGTGCCAGCAGTCCGGACAGTCCCTATGGCTACACCTTC. The full variable domain, rest sourced from reference TRBV2 and TRBJ1-2, is EPEVTQTPSHQVTQMGQEVILRCVPISNHLYFYWYRQILGQKVEFLVSFYNNEISEKSEIFDDQFSVERPDGSNFTLKIRSTKLEDSAMYFCASSPDSPYGYTFGSGTRLTVV.

The gene calls are TRBV7-3 and TRBJ1-1; 7 positions agree with TRBD1. The ends lost 1 base at V and 7 bases at J; junction bases unmatched: 6. Germline CDR1 reads SGHTA; CDR2 reads FQGTGA. CDR3 length: 14 residues. The CDR3 spells CASSLNPGTVEAFF. The CDR3 DNA is TGTGCCAGCAGCTTAAACCCAGGGACAGTTGAAGCTTTCTTT.

In DNA, the CDR3 is TGTGCCAGTAGGGCAGGGGGCACTGAAGCTTTCTTT. This sequence encodes CASRAGGTEAFF. The chain joins TRBV19 to TRBJ1-1, with 7 positions matching TRBD1. Germline values: CDR1 LNHDA, CDR2 SQIVND (reference sequence). The CDR3 is 12 residues long. Losses at the gene ends were 6 bases for V and 4 bases for J; bases not matched to a gene: 2. Full variable domain (rest looked up from reference TRBV19 and TRBJ1-1): DGGITQSPKYLFRKEGQNVTLSCEQNLNHDAMYWYRQDPGQGLRLIYYSQIVNDFQKGDIAEGYSVSREKKESFPLTVTSAQKNPTAFYLCASRAGGTEAFFGQGTRLTVV.

J is TRBJ1-2 and V is TRBV13; the match to TRBD1 covers 8 bases. The germline V gene encodes CDR1 PRHDT and CDR2 FYEKMQ (reference sequence). This CDR3 is built from 14 residues. V gave up 5 bases and J gave up 2 bases; unmatched junction bases: 4. CDR3 region: CASSAGQDNYGYTF. The DNA of the CDR3 is TGTGCCAGCAGCGCGGGACAGGACAACTATGGCTACACCTTC.

V is TRBV7-9 and J is TRBJ1-1; D unresolved. Germline V gives CDR1 SEHNR, CDR2 FQNEAQ (reference sequence). V gave up 5 bases and J gave up 4 bases, with 14 bases separating them. This CDR3 is 14 amino acids long. The CDR3 DNA reads as TGTGCCAGCAGCCCCAGATGGGGAGGCACTGAAGCTTTCTTT. Amino acid sequence: CASSPRWGGTEAFF.

This chain joins TRBV5-1 and TRBJ2-5; no reliable D call. Matching the DNA end better, TRBJ2-7 makes the J call doubtful. The CDR3 covers 13 residues. CDR1 is SGHRS and CDR2 is YFSETQ in the germline V gene. The DNA for the CDR3 is TGCGCCAGCAGCCTGGGCCTGAACTACGAGCAGTACTTC. This sequence encodes CASSLGLNYEQYF.

This clone showed up just once. DNA of the CDR3: TGTGCCAGCAGTTTAGGGGGGATCAAAAACATTCAGTACTTC. Translating gives CASSLGGIKNIQYF. The gene calls are TRBV27 and TRBJ2-4; maybe TRBD2 (6 bases). The CDR3 runs 14 residues. Germline CDR1 reads MNHEY; CDR2 reads SMNVEV (reference sequence). Trimming left V 2 bases short and J 3 bases short, with 8 bases between.

This clone appeared a single time. This chain links TRBV11-2 with TRBJ2-3; D possibly corresponds to TRBD2 (5 bases). The CDR3 spans 16 residues. V was trimmed by 2 bases and J by 1 base, leaving 13 bases between them. CDR1 and CDR2 (germline): SGHAT, FQNNGV. CDR3 sequence reads: CASSLLRGSGTDTQYF. The CDR3 DNA sequence: TGTGCCAGCAGCTTATTGCGTGGTAGCGGCACAGATACGCAGTATTTT. The whole variable domain, remainder taken from reference TRBV11-2 and TRBJ2-3, is EAGVAQSPRYKIIEKRQSVAFWCNPISGHATLYWYQQILGQGPKLLIQFQNNGVVDDSQLPKDRFSAERLKGVDSTLKIQPAKLEDSAVYLCASSLLRGSGTDTQYFGPGTRLTVL.

This rearrangement joins TRBV18 to TRBJ1-5; D might be TRBD1 (6 bases). CDR3 length: 14 residues. Germline assignment: CDR1 KGHSH and CDR2 LQKENI. Trimming removed 5 bases from V and 3 bases from J, with 11 bases in between. DNA of the CDR3: TGTGCCAGCTCAAAAGGACAGTTCAATCAGCCCCAGCATTTT. It encodes CASSKGQFNQPQHF.

V usage is TRBV15 and J usage is TRBJ1-2; perhaps TRBD1 as D (5 bases). In germline, CDR1 is LNHNV, CDR2 YYDKDF (reference sequence). CDR3 length equals 14 residues. Trimming left V 5 bases short and J 5 bases short, with 15 bases between. CDR3 bases: TGTGCCACCAGCGGGTGGGGCCTGGGGTATGGCTACACCTTC. Encoded protein: CATSGWGLGYGYTF.

V is TRBV27 and J is TRBJ1-5; D unclear. Looked up from germline, CDR1 is MNHEY and CDR2 is SMNVEV (reference sequence). The CDR3 loop spans 14 amino acids. V was shortened by 0 bases and J by 9 bases, with 12 bases between the two germline ends. CDR3 amino acids: CASSLSAIVLPQHF. CDR3 nucleotides: TGTGCCAGCAGTTTATCGGCAATCGTACTGCCCCAGCATTTT.

This sequence joins TRBV19 and TRBJ2-7; 9 bases agree with TRBD2. V was pared by 4 bases and J by 3 bases, with 7 bases of the junction left unmatched. The CDR3 has 15 amino acids. From germline, CDR1 is LNHDA and CDR2 SQIVND (reference sequence). The CDR3 DNA is TGTGCCAGTAGTACTCTAGCGGGAATAAGCTACGAGCAGTACTTC. As protein: CASSTLAGISYEQYF.